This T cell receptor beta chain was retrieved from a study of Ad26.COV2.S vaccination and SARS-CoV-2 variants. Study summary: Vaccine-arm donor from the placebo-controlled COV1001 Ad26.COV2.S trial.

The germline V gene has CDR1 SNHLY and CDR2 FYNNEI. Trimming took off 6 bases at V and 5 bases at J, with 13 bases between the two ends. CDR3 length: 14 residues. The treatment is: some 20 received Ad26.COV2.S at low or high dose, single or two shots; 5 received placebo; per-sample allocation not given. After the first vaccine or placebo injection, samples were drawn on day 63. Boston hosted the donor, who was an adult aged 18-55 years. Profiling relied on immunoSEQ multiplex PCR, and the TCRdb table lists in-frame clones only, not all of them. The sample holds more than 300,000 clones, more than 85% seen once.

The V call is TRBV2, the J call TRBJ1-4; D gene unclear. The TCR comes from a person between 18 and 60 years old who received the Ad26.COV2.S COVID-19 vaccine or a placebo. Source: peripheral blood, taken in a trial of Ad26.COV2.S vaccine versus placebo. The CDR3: CASSNRGPNEKLFF. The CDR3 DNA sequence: TGTGCCAGCAGCAACAGAGGTCCCAATGAAAAACTGTTTTTT.